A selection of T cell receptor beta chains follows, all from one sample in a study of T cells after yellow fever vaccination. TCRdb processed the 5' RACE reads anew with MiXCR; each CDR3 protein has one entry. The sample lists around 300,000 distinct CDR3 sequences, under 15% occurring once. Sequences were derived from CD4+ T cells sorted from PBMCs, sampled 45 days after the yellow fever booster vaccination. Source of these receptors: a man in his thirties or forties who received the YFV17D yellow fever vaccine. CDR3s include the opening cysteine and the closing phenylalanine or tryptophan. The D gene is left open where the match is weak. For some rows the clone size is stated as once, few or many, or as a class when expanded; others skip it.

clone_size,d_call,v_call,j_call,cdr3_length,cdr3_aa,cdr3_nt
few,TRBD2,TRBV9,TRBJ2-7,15,CASSSTGTGGYEQYF,TGTGCCAGCAGCTCAACGGGGACCGGGGGGTACGAGCAGTACTTC
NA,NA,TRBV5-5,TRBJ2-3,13,CASSFSSADTQYF,TGTGCCAGCAGCTTTTCTTCTGCAGATACGCAGTATTTT
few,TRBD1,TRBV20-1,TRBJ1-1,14,CSAVITGEDTEAFF,TGCAGTGCCGTAATAACAGGGGAGGACACTGAAGCTTTCTTT
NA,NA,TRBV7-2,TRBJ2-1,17,CASSRVPLDPAWGEQFF,TGTGCCAGCAGCCGGGTTCCGCTAGATCCCGCCTGGGGTGAGCAGTTCTTC
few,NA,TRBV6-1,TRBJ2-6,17,CASDWTDTLSGANVLTF,TGTGCCAGTGATTGGACAGATACACTCTCTGGGGCCAACGTCCTGACTTTC
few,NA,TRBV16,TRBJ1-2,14,CASSQSVQDYGYTF,TGTGCCAGCAGCCAATCGGTCCAGGACTATGGCTACACCTTC
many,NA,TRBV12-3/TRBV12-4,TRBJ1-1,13,CASSLSGGTEAFF,TGTGCCAGCAGTTTGTCGGGGGGCACTGAAGCTTTCTTT
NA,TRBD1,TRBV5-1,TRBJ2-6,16,CASSLGGSSGANVLTF,TGCGCCAGCAGCTTAGGGGGCAGCTCTGGGGCCAACGTCCTGACTTTC
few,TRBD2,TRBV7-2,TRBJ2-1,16,CASRLVASGSGDEQFF,TGTGCCAGCAGACTAGTAGCTAGCGGGAGTGGCGATGAGCAGTTCTTC
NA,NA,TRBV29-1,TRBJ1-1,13,CSVADSMNTEAFF,TGCAGCGTTGCGGACAGTATGAACACTGAAGCTTTCTTT
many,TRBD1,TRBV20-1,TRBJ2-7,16,CSARDLRTGDSYEQYF,TGCAGTGCTAGAGATTTACGGACAGGGGACTCCTACGAGCAGTACTTC
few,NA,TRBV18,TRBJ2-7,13,CASSPPLSGEQYF,TGTGCCAGCTCACCACCTCTGAGCGGAGAGCAGTACTTC
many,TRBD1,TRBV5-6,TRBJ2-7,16,CASSPLWGTGDYEQYF,TGTGCCAGCAGTCCTCTGTGGGGGACAGGGGATTACGAGCAGTACTTC
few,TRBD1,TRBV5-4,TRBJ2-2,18,CASRSGRYQGDPAGELFF,TGTGCCAGCAGGTCCGGTCGGTACCAGGGGGATCCCGCCGGGGAGCTGTTTTTT
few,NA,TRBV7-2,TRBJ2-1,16,CASSLNRLANYNEQFF,TGTGCCAGCAGCTTAAATCGCCTAGCGAACTACAATGAGCAGTTCTTC
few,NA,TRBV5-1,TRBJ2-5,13,CASSLPQGETQYF,TGCGCCAGCAGCTTACCACAGGGCGAGACCCAGTACTTC
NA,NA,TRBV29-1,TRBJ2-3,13,CSVGDGHTDTQYF,TGCAGCGTTGGGGACGGCCACACAGATACGCAGTATTTT
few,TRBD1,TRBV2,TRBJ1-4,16,CASSQTGGTANEKLFF,TGTGCCAGCAGTCAAACAGGGGGGACGGCAAATGAAAAACTGTTTTTT
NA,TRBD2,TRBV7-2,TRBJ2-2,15,CASSVGLAATGELFF,TGTGCCAGCAGCGTGGGACTAGCGGCTACCGGGGAGCTGTTTTTT
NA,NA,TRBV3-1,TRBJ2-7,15,CASSQEFFWGSEQYF,TGTGCCAGCAGCCAAGAGTTCTTCTGGGGGAGCGAGCAGTACTTC
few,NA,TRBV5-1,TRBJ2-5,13,CASSPRLQETQYF,TGCGCCAGCAGCCCCCGTTTACAAGAGACCCAGTACTTC
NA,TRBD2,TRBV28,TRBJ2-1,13,CASGTSGYNEQFF,TGTGCCAGCGGGACTAGCGGTTACAATGAGCAGTTCTTC
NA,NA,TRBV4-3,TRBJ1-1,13,CASSQVLNTEAFF,TGCGCCAGCAGCCAAGTCCTGAACACTGAAGCTTTCTTT
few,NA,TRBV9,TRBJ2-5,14,CASSVDSWGETQYF,TGTGCCAGCAGCGTGGACAGTTGGGGAGAGACCCAGTACTTC
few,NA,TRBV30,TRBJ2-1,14,CAWSGASSYNEQFF,TGTGCCTGGAGTGGCGCCAGCTCCTACAATGAGCAGTTCTTC
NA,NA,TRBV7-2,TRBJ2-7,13,CASSWTIQYEQYF,TGTGCCAGCAGTTGGACTATCCAATACGAGCAGTACTTC
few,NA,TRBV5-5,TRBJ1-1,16,CASNPGVRGVNTEAFF,TGTGCCAGCAACCCGGGCGTACGGGGGGTGAACACTGAAGCTTTCTTT
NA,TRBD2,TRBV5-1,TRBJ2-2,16,CASKSTAGVVTGELFF,TGCGCCAGCAAAAGCACAGCGGGAGTAGTCACCGGGGAGCTGTTTTTT
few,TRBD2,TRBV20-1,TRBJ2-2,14,CSASPSGSTGELFF,TGCAGTGCTAGCCCTAGCGGGAGTACCGGGGAGCTGTTTTTT
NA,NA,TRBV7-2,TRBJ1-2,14,CASSLGPEFYGYTF,TGTGCCAGCAGCTTGGGACCGGAATTCTATGGCTACACCTTC
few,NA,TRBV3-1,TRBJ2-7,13,CASSQYEEYEQYF,TGTGCCAGCAGCCAATACGAGGAGTACGAGCAGTACTTC
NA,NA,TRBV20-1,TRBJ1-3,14,CSARPTDFQDTIYF,TGCAGTGCTAGGCCTACAGATTTTCAGGACACCATATATTTT
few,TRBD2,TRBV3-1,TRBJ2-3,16,CASSQGTGGPTDTQYF,TGTGCCAGCAGCCAAGGAACGGGAGGCCCCACAGATACGCAGTATTTT
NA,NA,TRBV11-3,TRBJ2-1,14,CASSLHQGYNEQFF,TGTGCCAGCAGCTTACATCAGGGATACAATGAGCAGTTCTTC
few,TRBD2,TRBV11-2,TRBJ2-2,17,CASSSPLAGANTGELFF,TGTGCCAGCAGCTCCCCTCTAGCGGGAGCGAACACCGGGGAGCTGTTTTTT
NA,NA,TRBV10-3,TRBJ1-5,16,CAISEAPPGSNQPQHF,TGTGCCATCAGTGAGGCCCCCCCCGGAAGCAATCAGCCCCAGCATTTT
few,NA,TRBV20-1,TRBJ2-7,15,CSAQAPTAARKEQYF,TGCAGTGCGCAAGCACCTACAGCGGCCCGAAAGGAGCAGTACTTC
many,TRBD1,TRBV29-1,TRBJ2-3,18,CSAKIDRGRSYSTDTQYF,TGCAGCGCGAAAATCGACAGGGGTAGGAGCTATAGCACAGATACGCAGTATTTT
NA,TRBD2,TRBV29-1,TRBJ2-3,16,CSVEGLLAGDTDTQYF,TGCAGCGTTGAAGGACTTTTAGCGGGAGACACAGATACGCAGTATTTT
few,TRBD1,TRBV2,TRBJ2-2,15,CASSARQGYTGELFF,TGTGCCAGCAGTGCCCGACAGGGCTACACCGGGGAGCTGTTTTTT
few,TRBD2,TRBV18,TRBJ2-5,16,CASSPISGSLGETQYF,TGTGCCAGCTCACCAATCAGCGGGAGTCTGGGTGAGACCCAGTACTTC
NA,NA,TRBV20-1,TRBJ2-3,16,CSAGTGGHRSTDTQYF,TGCAGTGCTGGTACTGGAGGACATCGTAGCACAGATACGCAGTATTTT